This TCR beta chain was identified in a study of blood T cell repertoires in COVID-19. Whole-study context: Specimens from acute and convalescent COVID-19 originated in the United States, Italy and Spain. From T cells, B-cell-depleted T cells, or PBMCs came the material, which was cDNA or gDNA.

Original data processing: Reference gene primer amplification yielded estimated nucleated cell counts. The data were produced by immunoSEQ multiplex PCR, yet TCRdb's version contains in-frame clones alone and is incomplete. V and J calls and clone size are those listed in that table; D and trimming were worked out from the DNA. The table shows tens of thousands of clones, with about 70% occurring only once. A few counts support this clone. The V and J ends lost 2 bases and 2 bases respectively, with 6 bases between them. CDR1 SQVTM and CDR2 ANQGSEA come from the germline V gene. This CDR3 has 12 amino acids.

Sequences were obtained from peripheral blood. The sequence came from a woman in her forties or fifties with active or convalescent COVID-19. The chain joins TRBV29-1 to TRBJ1-2, with D maybe TRBD1 (6 bases). CDR3 in amino acids: CSVEQGNYGYTF. The CDR3 region has the DNA TGCAGCGTTGAACAGGGGAACTATGGCTACACCTTC.